Listed here are 5 T cell receptor beta chains from one sample, sequenced in a study of blood T cell repertoires in COVID-19. Profiling relied on immunoSEQ multiplex PCR, and the TCRdb table lists in-frame clones only, not all of them. The sample shows hundreds of thousands of clones, around 86% of them seen only once. The sequenced material came from peripheral blood. The receptor source for this set is a woman between 25 and 40 years old who had recovered from COVID-19.

This chain joins TRBV18 and TRBJ2-7, with 10 bases identical to TRBD2. This CDR3 comprises 14 residues. With 5 bases clipped from V and 4 bases from J, the junction kept 5 bases outside the gene matches. Germline lookup yields CDR1 KGHSH and CDR2 LQKENI. CDR3 sequence reads: CASSASGGGYEQYF. CDR3 bases: TGTGCCAGCTCAGCAAGCGGGGGGGGTTACGAGCAGTACTTC.

This clone was picked up one time. This chain joins TRBV5-1 and TRBJ2-3; D might be TRBD2 (6 bases). This CDR3 comprises 11 residues. V dropped 2 bases and J dropped 8 bases, with 6 bases sitting between them. Per the germline V gene, CDR1 is SGHRS and CDR2 is YFSETQ. CDR3 sequence reads: CASSFGGTQYF. As DNA, the CDR3 is TGCGCCAGCAGCTTCGGGGGTACGCAGTATTTT.

The chain is built from TRBV27 and TRBJ1-1, with a possible D match to TRBD1 (5 bases). Germline lookup yields CDR1 MNHEY and CDR2 SMNVEV (reference sequence). The CDR3 spans 15 residues. Trimming pared 3 bases from V and 0 bases from J, leaving 11 bases between. The CDR3 reads CASSLGGSMNTEAFF. The DNA for the CDR3 is TGTGCCAGCAGTTTGGGGGGGTCTATGAACACTGAAGCTTTCTTT.

V usage is TRBV7-2 and J usage is TRBJ1-3, with 9 bases lining up with TRBD1. CDR1 and CDR2 from the germline V gene are SGHTA and FQGNSA. Trimming took 6 bases from V and 4 from J; bases not matched to a gene: 7. The CDR3 length is 15 residues. The CDR3 here is CASRLGQGRGNTIYF. CDR3 in DNA: TGTGCCAGCAGACTTGGACAGGGGAGAGGAAACACCATATATTTT.

This rearrangement joins TRBV6-2 or TRBV6-3 to TRBJ2-7, with D unclear. The CDR3 sequence is 12 residues long. Germline CDR1 MNHEY, CDR2 SVGEGT. V lost 5 bases and J lost 0, with 5 bases in between. This CDR3 reads CASSRSSYEQYF. The CDR3 DNA sequence: TGTGCCAGCAGTAGGAGCTCCTACGAGCAGTACTTC.